These T cell receptor beta chains were read from a single sample in a study of response to subunit inactivated influenza vaccine. Using its own MiXCR run on the RT-PCR reads, TCRdb lists one record per CDR3 protein. Among about 520,000 distinct CDR3 sequences listed, roughly 7.6% were seen once. The starting material was PBMCs from blood, obtained around 25 months after vaccination. The receptors stem from a man between 50 and 69 years old who received an inactivated influenza vaccine. Both conserved end residues are part of each CDR3.

TRBV12-3/TRBV12-4	CASSRRGPETQYF
TRBV7-2	CASSLGWGASTDTQYF
TRBV4-3	CASSQDLTSGGFGTGELFF
TRBV7-2	CASSYQTGRETQYF
TRBV5-5	CASSLAWGGLSSYEQYF
TRBV28	CASSLPGREKLFF
TRBV6-1	CASSENIQPQHF
TRBV14	CASSLGNNEQFF
TRBV7-2	CASTVTSGILDTQYF
TRBV4-3	CASSPGRQNWGHEQFF
TRBV29-1	CSVEGVLGGLALYNEQFF
TRBV7-9	CASRLDLVDTQYF
TRBV4-2	CASSPSGTDSYYGYTF
TRBV12-3/TRBV12-4	CASSFHTTNEKLFF
TRBV29-1	CSVAGGENTEAFF
TRBV30	CAWSRGQGRTEAFF
TRBV6-5	CASSSPSYLATQYF
TRBV25-1	CASSKTGGNEQFF
TRBV29-1	CSVEDIWGYTF
TRBV19	CASMQGELVGELFF
TRBV7-8	CASSLEPGRPEGGFF
TRBV25-1	CASRATGTGSIGAKNIQYF
TRBV11-1	CASSFRHTNGNEQFF
TRBV15	CATSRDAGPYEQYF
TRBV20-1	CSARDITGRTGANVLTF
TRBV20-1	CSAPRDRNYGYTF
TRBV11-2	CASSRRLAGVVTGELFF
TRBV20-1	CSARERGSPTQYF
TRBV9	CASGDRSSGNTIYF
TRBV7-9	CASRRTSTDTQYF
TRBV18	CASSRGGVGEQYF
TRBV24-1	CATSDPRGLAQSTDTQYF
TRBV7-9	CASSLGIGTGNTGELFF
TRBV4-2	CASSQGTSGRGSYEQYF
TRBV29-1	CSVVQSYGYTF
TRBV15	CATSRPAGAFPYTGELFF
TRBV6-5	CASSYCDRVETQYF
TRBV27	CASSFNDGYTF
TRBV24-1	CATRGGTYNEQFF
TRBV4-2	CASSQDPLFSNQPQHF
TRBV20-1	CSARPGVRGADTQYF
TRBV6-5	CASSYSAGAGTDTQYF
TRBV6-6	CASRPQGGQPQHF
TRBV5-1	CASSRDTNYEQYF
TRBV6-1	CASSRHREGNQPQHF
TRBV5-1	CASSGTLGQYF
TRBV4-2	CASSQTSMGSQETQDF
TRBV6-1	CASSESLDRLKTQYF
TRBV20-1	CSAVGVQGETQYF
TRBV25-1	CASSEQGGTSEAFF
TRBV20-1	CSAREGWGEQFF